The rows below give T cell receptor beta chains drawn from one sample of a study of blood T cell repertoires in COVID-19. The repertoire was sequenced with immunoSEQ multiplex PCR; TCRdb's copy has only in-frame clones and lacks some. The sample gives more than 55,000 clones, 88% of which show up once; about 6% is in the top ten. Sequencing was carried out using peripheral blood. The receptors were sampled from a woman in her 70s with acute or convalescent COVID-19. Both conserved end residues are part of each CDR3. D genes are given only for firm matches. Clone size appears in some rows only: once, few, many, or a class for an expanded clone.

TRBV24-1	TRBD1	.	TRBJ1-2	TGTGCCACCAGTGATCGCGGGGACAGGGGCAAACTCGGTGGCTACACCTTC	CATSDRGDRGKLGGYTF
TRBV2	TRBD1	.	TRBJ1-5	TGTGCCAGCCGGAAAAACACAGGGGGCGGGAATCAGCCCCAGCATTTT	CASRKNTGGGNQPQHF
TRBV30	.	.	TRBJ1-1	TGTGCCTGGAGTCTGACGGACAGTCTCACTGAAGTTTTCTTT	CAWSLTDSLTEVFF
TRBV6-5	TRBD1	.	TRBJ2-3	TGTGCCAGCAGAGAGGGGGCTTATACAGATACGCAGTATTTT	CASREGAYTDTQYF
TRBV28	.	.	TRBJ2-7	TGTGCCAGCAGTACGACAGGTCGCGAGCAGTACTTC	CASSTTGREQYF
TRBV6-1	TRBD1	.	TRBJ1-1	TGTGCCAGCAGTGAGGGGACAGTTTCGGGCACTGAAGCTTTCTTT	CASSEGTVSGTEAFF
TRBV28	.	.	TRBJ1-2	TGTGCCAGCAGTTTGTCGGACTATGGCTACACCTTC	CASSLSDYGYTF
TRBV28	TRBD2	.	TRBJ2-3	TGTGCCAGCAGTTTAACGGGGACTAGCGGGGGTGGGGATACGCAGTATTTT	CASSLTGTSGGGDTQYF
TRBV27	.	.	TRBJ2-1	TGTGCCAGCAGTGGGCTAGCGCGCGAGCAGTTCTTC	CASSGLAREQFF
TRBV2	.	.	TRBJ1-1	TGTGCCAGCAATGGCTTTGAACAGGCAAGTGAAGCTTTCTTT	CASNGFEQASEAFF
TRBV2	.	.	TRBJ2-2	TGTGCCAGCAGTGATCAATGGAAGCCGGGCACCGGGGAGCTGTTTTTT	CASSDQWKPGTGELFF
TRBV3-1/TRBV3-2	.	.	TRBJ1-1	TGTGCCAGCAGCCAAGTGGGTGGGCGACGGAGGGGAGCTTTCTTT	CASSQVGGRRRGAFF
TRBV20-1	.	once	TRBJ2-7	TGCAGTGCTAGTTCCAGGTTTGGCGAGCAGTACTTC	CSASSRFGEQYF
TRBV30	TRBD1	.	TRBJ1-6	TGTGCCTGGAGTGCCCCTACAGGGGGTGGTTATTCACCCCTCCACTTT	CAWSAPTGGGYSPLHF
TRBV7-6	.	.	TRBJ2-5	TGTGCCAGCAGCTCTAGCCCTCAAGAGACCCAGTACTTC	CASSSSPQETQYF
TRBV6-6	.	few	TRBJ1-6	TGTGCCAGCACCCCTTGGCCTCGGGGTAATTCACCCCTCCACTTT	CASTPWPRGNSPLHF
TRBV4-1	TRBD2	.	TRBJ2-7	TGCGCCAGCAGCCGGGGACTAGCGGCTAACTACGAGCAGTACTTC	CASSRGLAANYEQYF
TRBV9	.	.	TRBJ1-1	TGTGCCAGCAGCCCCATCCCGGGTGGGTACACTGAAGCTTTCTTT	CASSPIPGGYTEAFF
TRBV5-1	.	.	TRBJ2-3	TGCGCCAGCAGCGGTCCCGGGGCGGGGGCTAACACAGATACGCAGTATTTT	CASSGPGAGANTDTQYF
TRBV2	.	few	TRBJ2-7	TGTGCCAGCAAGCGCACCTTCTCCCACGAGCAGTACTTC	CASKRTFSHEQYF
TRBV19	TRBD1	.	TRBJ1-1	TGTGCCAGTAGTACCTTACAGGGGGCGGACACTGAAGCTTTCTTT	CASSTLQGADTEAFF
TRBV4-1	.	.	TRBJ1-4	TGCGCCAGCAGCCCGGCGGCCGCTAATGAAAAACTGTTTTTT	CASSPAAANEKLFF
TRBV4-2	.	.	TRBJ1-4	TGTGCCAGCAGCCAAGACAGTAAGAATGAAAAACTGTTTTTT	CASSQDSKNEKLFF
TRBV5-1	.	.	TRBJ1-5	TGCGCCAGCAGCTTGGGGCCACCGGGAGGTATCGGCAATCAGCCCCAGCATTTT	CASSLGPPGGIGNQPQHF
TRBV11-2	.	.	TRBJ2-7	TGTGCCAGCAGCTTAGAAACATCCGAGCAGTACTTC	CASSLETSEQYF
TRBV9	.	.	TRBJ2-5	TGTGCCAGCAGCGTAGGCGTATCGGAGACCCAGTACTTC	CASSVGVSETQYF
TRBV28	TRBD2	once	TRBJ2-7	TGTGCCAGCAGCCCTCGGGGGGGCGTTTCCTACGAGCAGTACTTC	CASSPRGGVSYEQYF
TRBV11-2	.	.	TRBJ1-5	TGTGCCAGCAGCGTCTCGGGCGGGCCTCAGCATTTT	CASSVSGGPQHF
TRBV6-6	.	.	TRBJ1-5	TGTGCCATCCGGGAGTATAGCAATCAGCCCCAGCATTTT	CAIREYSNQPQHF
TRBV29-1	.	.	TRBJ1-1	TGCAGCGTGAGCCCGACAGGTAACACTGAAGCTTTCTTT	CSVSPTGNTEAFF
TRBV7-6	.	.	TRBJ1-5	TGTGCCAGCAGCTTAGAGGCCAGGCTGGGGCCCCAGCATTTT	CASSLEARLGPQHF
TRBV11-3	.	.	TRBJ2-2	TGTGCCAGCAGCCCTGTCCGGGGATACAACACCGGGGAGCTGTTTTTT	CASSPVRGYNTGELFF
TRBV6-5	.	.	TRBJ1-1	TGTGCCAGCAGTTACTCAGGGGCCACTGAAGCTTTCTTT	CASSYSGATEAFF